These 2 T cell receptor beta chains originate from one sample sequenced in a study of neoadjuvant anti-PD-1 for oral cavity cancer. Sequenced by immunoSEQ multiplex PCR; TCRdb stores in-frame clones only, minus some. This table has roughly 13,000 clones, roughly three fifths appearing once. The sequencing used PBMCs, collected before nivolumab (anti-PD-1) treatment. Every receptor here comes from a person aged 35-79 years with oral cavity squamous cell carcinoma.

The chain employs TRBV19 and TRBJ2-2, with D unresolved. CDR1 and CDR2 from the germline V gene are LNHDA and SQIVND (reference sequence). There are 12 residues in the CDR3. V was trimmed by 11 bases and J by 5 bases, leaving 12 bases between them. CDR3 in DNA: TGTGCCGTGGACGAGGCGACCGGGGAGCTGTTTTTT. This codes for CAVDEATGELFF.

The rearrangement links TRBV7-2 to TRBJ2-7; no firm D call. The CDR3 is made up of 11 amino acids. Per germline, CDR1 SGHTA and CDR2 FQGNSA. Between the trimmed V and J ends, which lost 5 bases and 2 bases, there was a span of 4 bases. This CDR3 is CASSVTYEQYF. In nucleotides, the CDR3 is TGTGCCAGCAGCGTCACCTACGAGCAGTACTTC.